The 28 T cell receptor beta chains below were found in one sample sequenced in a study of blood T cell repertoires in COVID-19. The data were produced by immunoSEQ multiplex PCR, yet TCRdb's version contains in-frame clones alone and is incomplete. The data hold 40,000 or so clones, with roughly nine tenths observed a single time. The specimen sequenced was peripheral blood. All receptors derive from a woman in her 30s in a cohort sampled during active COVID-19.

V and J are TRBV6-2 or TRBV6-3 and TRBJ2-7; maybe TRBD2 (6 bases). V was clipped by 4 bases and J by 3 bases, with 19 bases between them. The CDR3 is 16 residues long. CDR1 is MNHEY and CDR2 is SVGEGT in the germline V gene. The CDR3 DNA sequence: TGTGCCAGCAGTTCCCCTACTAGCAACCGAGTCTACGAGCAGTACTTC. It yields the protein CASSSPTSNRVYEQYF.

The genes are TRBV28 and TRBJ1-2, with 9 bases fitting TRBD1. Looked up from germline, CDR1 is MDHEN and CDR2 is SYDVKM. After removal of 7 bases from V and 5 bases from J, the junction contained 5 bases not matched to a gene. This CDR3 is 13 amino acids long. The CDR3 region has the DNA TGTGCCAGCACAGGACAGGGGATTTATGGCTACACCTTC. The encoded protein is CASTGQGIYGYTF.

The genes are TRBV9 and TRBJ2-1; no clear D. CDR3 length equals 14 residues. Trimming stripped 1 base from V and 2 bases from J, with 7 bases between. Germline lookup yields CDR1 SGDLS and CDR2 YYNGEE. The CDR3 DNA sequence: TGTGCCAGCAGCGTACACTCGCCCTACAATGAGCAGTTCTTC. Amino acids: CASSVHSPYNEQFF.

V and J are TRBV7-9 and TRBJ2-7; 10 nucleotides align to TRBD1. Germline V gene sequence: CDR1 SEHNR, CDR2 FQNEAQ (reference sequence). The CDR3 extends over 16 amino acids. V was pared by 6 bases and J by 2 bases, with 10 bases of the junction left unmatched. This chain's CDR3 is CASSPTTGTGAYEQYF. The CDR3 region has the DNA TGTGCCAGCAGTCCTACTACCGGGACAGGGGCCTACGAGCAGTACTTC.

The chain uses TRBV2 and TRBJ2-7; D is possibly TRBD2 (5 bases). The CDR3 loop spans 16 amino acids. CDR1 is SNHLY and CDR2 is FYNNEI in the germline V gene. Trimming removed 4 bases from V and 3 bases from J, with 19 bases in between. CDR3: CASSGRASDGNYEQYF. CDR3 nucleotides: TGTGCCAGCAGTGGCCGCGCATCCGACGGGAACTACGAGCAGTACTTC.

V is TRBV9 and J is TRBJ2-7; 7 nucleotides align to TRBD1. Germline CDR1 and CDR2: SGDLS and YYNGEE. This CDR3 spans 15 amino acids. V was pared by 4 bases and J by 2 bases, with 9 bases of the junction left unmatched. DNA for the CDR3: TGTGCCAGCAGCAAAGGGTGGCAGGGGGCCTACGAGCAGTACTTC. Translating gives CASSKGWQGAYEQYF.

The chain uses TRBV9 and TRBJ1-1, with 9 bases matching TRBD1. The CDR3 is 16 residues long. CDR1 SGDLS and CDR2 YYNGEE come from the germline V gene. J was trimmed by 5 bases and V by 4 bases; bases with no gene match: 12. This chain's CDR3 is CASSLTSGQGGTEAFF. The CDR3 coding sequence is TGTGCCAGCAGCCTGACCTCGGGACAGGGTGGGACTGAAGCTTTCTTT.

The chain recombines TRBV4-1 with TRBJ2-3, with D possibly matching TRBD2 (5 bases). CDR1 is MGHRA and CDR2 is YSYEKL in the germline V gene. V was trimmed by 8 bases and J by 1 base, leaving 19 bases between them. The CDR3 spans 16 residues. This chain's CDR3 is CASRSHTDFGTDTQYF. CDR3 coding DNA: TGCGCCAGCCGCAGCCATACGGACTTTGGCACAGATACGCAGTATTTT.

V usage is TRBV5-1 and J usage is TRBJ1-1; no firm D call. Germline-derived CDR1 and CDR2 are SGHRS and YFSETQ. The CDR3 is 15 amino acids. V was shortened by 0 bases and J by 0 bases, with 9 bases between the two germline ends. CDR3 residues: CASSLEVRMNTEAFF. The CDR3 coding sequence is TGCGCCAGCAGCTTGGAGGTCAGGATGAACACTGAAGCTTTCTTT.

V usage is TRBV6-5 and J usage is TRBJ1-1, with 8 bases fitting TRBD1. Germline V gene data show CDR1 as MNHEY and CDR2 as SVGAGI. Trimming at V came to 8 bases and at J to 5 bases, leaving 7 bases not matched to a gene. This CDR3 has 13 residues. CDR3 sequence (DNA): TGTGCCAGCCGGACAGGGTGGGGGACTGAAGCTTTCTTT. Translation gives CASRTGWGTEAFF.

V is TRBV4-1 and J is TRBJ2-1; D is ambiguous. The CDR3 is made up of 12 amino acids. CDR1 and CDR2 (germline): MGHRA, YSYEKL. V was pared by 4 bases and J by 6 bases, with 7 bases between. The CDR3 here is CASSLSGNEQFF. For the CDR3, the DNA is TGCGCCAGCAGCCTGTCGGGCAATGAGCAGTTCTTC.

The chain uses TRBV7-2 and TRBJ1-2, with 7 nucleotides matching TRBD1. V was pared by 5 bases and J by 6 bases, with 6 bases of the junction left unmatched. This CDR3 spans 13 amino acids. Germline assignment: CDR1 SGHTA and CDR2 FQGNSA. CDR3 DNA sequence: TGTGCCAGCAGCCGAGACAGGGTTGATGGCTACACCTTC. Its translation is CASSRDRVDGYTF.

This chain connects TRBV29-1 to TRBJ2-5; 7 positions match TRBD2. CDR3 length equals 13 residues. Trimming took 3 bases from V and 7 from J; bases not matched to a gene: 8. Germline CDR1 is SQVTM and CDR2 is ANQGSEA. This chain's CDR3 is CSVDVAGVGTQYF. The CDR3 DNA is TGCAGCGTTGATGTGGCGGGAGTGGGGACCCAGTACTTC. Full variable domain (remainder filled in from reference TRBV29-1 and TRBJ2-5): SAVISQKPSRDICQRGTSLTIQCQVDSQVTMMFWYRQQPGQSLTLIATANQGSEATYESGFVIDKFPISRPNLTFSTLTVSNMSPEDSSIYLCSVDVAGVGTQYFGPGTRLLVL.

The V and J genes are TRBV19 and TRBJ2-1; 14 bases are a match to TRBD2. Germline lookup yields CDR1 LNHDA and CDR2 SQIVND (reference sequence). The CDR3 sequence is 20 residues long. V lost 2 bases, J lost 5 bases, and 14 bases stayed unmatched. The CDR3 loop is CASSIRGLGTSGRLNNEQFF. CDR3 nucleotides: TGTGCCAGTAGTATACGGGGCCTCGGGACTAGCGGGAGATTGAACAATGAGCAGTTCTTC. The entire variable domain, with the rest obtained from reference TRBV19 and TRBJ2-1, is as follows: DGGITQSPKYLFRKEGQNVTLSCEQNLNHDAMYWYRQDPGQGLRLIYYSQIVNDFQKGDIAEGYSVSREKKESFPLTVTSAQKNPTAFYLCASSIRGLGTSGRLNNEQFFGPGTRLTVL.

The genes are TRBV28 and TRBJ2-5, with 10 bases matching TRBD2. The V segment lost 3 bases and the J segment 3 bases; nucleotides outside the gene matches: 1. CDR3 length equals 14 residues. Germline V gene data show CDR1 as MDHEN and CDR2 as SYDVKM. The CDR3 reads CASSLGLAKETQYF. CDR3 sequence (DNA): TGTGCCAGCAGTTTGGGACTAGCGAAAGAGACCCAGTACTTC.

As to this clone: Germline is not matched at one junction end, which may reflect a read error. The chain has TRBV6-7 and TRBJ2-2, with TRBD2 identical over 10 bases. TRBV6-7 is an ORF, and what it does is uncertain. The CDR3 totals 18 residues. The CDR3 protein is CASSNSYLAGENTGELFF. Written as DNA, the CDR3 is TGTGCCAGCAGTAACTCCTATCTAGCGGGAGAGAACACCGGGGAGCTGTTTTTT.

The chain employs TRBV4-1 and TRBJ2-3, with D possibly being TRBD2 (5 bases). The CDR3 sequence is 14 residues long. V dropped 1 base and J dropped 4 bases, with 9 bases sitting between them. Germline V lookup: CDR1 MGHRA, CDR2 YSYEKL. The CDR3: CASSQAGLSDTQYF. The CDR3 nucleotides are TGCGCCAGCAGCCAAGCCGGACTCTCAGATACGCAGTATTTT.

The DNA for the CDR3 is TGTGCCAGCAGCCAGACAGGGGACTTCATAACTAATGAAAAACTGTTTTTT. Translated: CASSQTGDFITNEKLFF. The chain is built from TRBV6-2 or TRBV6-3 and TRBJ1-4; 8 nucleotides agree with TRBD1. Germline lookup yields CDR1 MNHEY and CDR2 SVGEGT. J was trimmed by 1 base and V by 6 bases; bases with no gene match: 10. The CDR3 sequence is 17 residues long.

V gene TRBV27 combines with J gene TRBJ2-2; no reliable D call. V was clipped by 5 bases and J by 0 bases, with 4 bases between them. Germline V gives CDR1 MNHEY, CDR2 SMNVEV (reference sequence). This CDR3 has 13 residues. CDR3 protein: CASSITNTGELFF. DNA for the CDR3: TGTGCCAGCAGTATCACGAACACCGGGGAGCTGTTTTTT.

The chain carries TRBV2 and TRBJ1-1, with TRBD1 identical over 9 bases. CDR3 size: 16 residues. Germline V gives CDR1 SNHLY, CDR2 FYNNEI. The J segment lost 4 bases and the V segment lost 6 bases, leaving 12 bases of the junction unmatched. The CDR3 loop is CASRPGTGTGTTEAFF. The CDR3 bases are TGTGCCAGCAGACCGGGGACAGGGACAGGGACCACTGAAGCTTTCTTT.

The V and J genes are TRBV6-5 and TRBJ2-5, with a possible D match to TRBD2 (6 bases). Germline V gene data show CDR1 as MNHEY and CDR2 as SVGAGI. V gave up 2 bases and J gave up 5 bases, with 12 bases separating them. This CDR3 contains 14 residues. DNA of the CDR3: TGTGCCAGCAGTTACATGGGTGGGGGGGAGACCCAGTACTTC. As protein: CASSYMGGGETQYF.

The chain carries TRBV11-3 and TRBJ2-7; 15 bases fit TRBD2. Germline trimming cut 6 bases from V and 6 bases from J; bases unmatched to any gene: 9. Germline V gives CDR1 SGHNT, CDR2 YENEEA. CDR3 length equals 16 residues. CDR3 amino acids: CASRLGLAGGPGEQYF. The CDR3, as DNA: TGTGCCAGCAGACTCGGACTAGCGGGAGGGCCCGGCGAGCAGTACTTC.

The J gene is TRBJ2-3, the V gene TRBV15; D remains unclear. With 1 base removed from V and 1 base from J, the gap between germline ends came to 9 bases. The germline gives CDR1 LNHNV, CDR2 YYDKDF (reference sequence). This CDR3 spans 15 amino acids. This CDR3 reads CATSRGATGTDTQYF. The CDR3 DNA sequence: TGTGCCACCAGCAGAGGGGCGACGGGCACAGATACGCAGTATTTT.

This chain uses TRBV5-1 with TRBJ2-2; D unclear. The V gene's germline CDR1 is SGHRS and CDR2 YFSETQ. The CDR3 extends over 14 amino acids. V was shortened by 3 bases and J by 2 bases, with 8 bases between the two germline ends. The CDR3: CASSSQINTGELFF. The CDR3 DNA follows: TGCGCCAGCAGCTCACAGATTAACACCGGGGAGCTGTTTTTT.

The chain has TRBV27 and TRBJ1-6; TRBD1 is a possible D gene (6 bases). Germline V gene lookup returns CDR1 MNHEY and CDR2 SMNVEV (reference sequence). V was trimmed by 5 bases and J by 3 bases, leaving 14 bases between them. The length of the CDR3 is 16 residues. The CDR3 region is CASSPVGGLYNSPLHF. The CDR3 coding sequence is TGTGCCAGCAGTCCCGTCGGGGGGCTCTATAATTCACCCCTCCACTTT.

The J gene is TRBJ2-5, the V gene TRBV5-4; 9 positions match TRBD1. The length of the CDR3 is 15 residues. The ends lost 2 bases at V and 2 bases at J; junction bases unmatched: 4. Germline CDR1 reads SGHNT; CDR2 reads YYREEE (reference sequence). The CDR3 sequence: CASSLDRGIQETQYF. The DNA of the CDR3 is TGTGCCAGCAGCTTAGACAGGGGGATACAAGAGACCCAGTACTTC.

The chain recombines TRBV5-6 with TRBJ2-3, with 11 bases identical to TRBD1. Germline V gene lookup returns CDR1 SGHDT and CDR2 YYEEEE. V shed 4 bases and J 0 bases; nucleotides not matched to a gene: 4. The CDR3 totals 16 residues. The CDR3 region has the DNA TGTGCCAGCAGCCACGGGACAGGGGGTAGCACAGATACGCAGTATTTT. It yields the protein CASSHGTGGSTDTQYF. Supplemented by reference TRBV5-6 and TRBJ2-3, the full variable domain reads DAGVTQSPTHLIKTRGQQVTLRCSPKSGHDTVSWYQQALGQGPQFIFQYYEEEERQRGNFPDRFSGHQFPNYSSELNVNALLLGDSALYLCASSHGTGGSTDTQYFGPGTRLTVL.

The genes are TRBV30 and TRBJ1-6, with D possibly matching TRBD1 (6 bases). From germline, CDR1 is GTSNPN and CDR2 SVGIG (reference sequence). This CDR3 spans 15 amino acids. V lost 4 bases to trimming and J lost 5 bases, with 15 bases between them. The DNA for the CDR3 is TGTGCCTGGACTCCACTAGGGGGAAATAATTCACCCCTCCACTTT. As protein: CAWTPLGGNNSPLHF.